Below are 28 T cell receptor beta chains sequenced from a single sample in a study of shared clonotypes between healthy human individuals. Method: immunoSEQ multiplex PCR; TCRdb's copy keeps in-frame clones and lacks some. The sample has roughly 2,300,000 clones; 85% to 95% are singletons. Sequencing was performed on naive CD4+ T cells from PBMCs. Sample subset: CD45RA+ positively selected. These receptors all stem from a man aged 18 to 29 in good health. Some clones in this sample may be carry-over from other donors' samples.

A word on this clone: This specimen includes other DNA sequences encoding the same CDR3. The genes are TRBV5-1 and TRBJ2-1; 10 bases match TRBD1. Germline values: CDR1 SGHRS, CDR2 YFSETQ. Unmatched junction bases numbered 6, after V lost 0 bases and J lost 3 bases. The CDR3 runs to 17 residues. As DNA, the CDR3 is TGCGCCAGCAGCTTGGCCCGGGACAGGGGTTACTACAATGAGCAGTTCTTC. Translation: CASSLARDRGYYNEQFF.

Remarks on this clone: The same CDR3 also results from other DNA sequences found in this sample. The chain couples TRBV5-1 to TRBJ1-3, with TRBD1 matching over 8 bases. Germline CDR1 SGHRS, CDR2 YFSETQ. Trimming took 3 bases from V and 0 from J; bases not matched to a gene: 5. The CDR3 sequence is 16 residues long. The CDR3 region has the DNA TGCGCCAGCAGCTCGGGACAGGCTAGCTCTGGAAACACCATATATTTT. It translates to CASSSGQASSGNTIYF.

The chain recombines TRBV14 with TRBJ1-3; D is possibly TRBD1 (6 bases). The CDR3 sequence is 16 residues long. Trimming took 4 bases from V and 3 from J, leaving 16 bases between them. Germline-derived CDR1 and CDR2 are SGHDN and FVKESK. The CDR3 DNA sequence: TGTGCCAGCAGCCGCTACCCGACAGGCCTTGGAAACACCATATATTTT. Protein product: CASSRYPTGLGNTIYF.

This chain links TRBV28 with TRBJ2-7; D may match TRBD1 or TRBD2 (5 bases each). Germline CDR1 reads MDHEN; CDR2 reads SYDVKM. This CDR3 spans 13 amino acids. The V end lost 3 bases, the J end lost 3 bases, and 9 bases lay between the germline ends. CDR3 sequence (DNA): TGTGCCAGCAGTTTCGGGGCGATCTACGAGCAGTACTTC. This sequence encodes CASSFGAIYEQYF.

For this clone: Different DNA sequences within this sample yield the same CDR3. This chain joins TRBV5-1 and TRBJ2-7; 7 bases line up with TRBD1. The V segment lost 4 bases and the J segment 0 bases; nucleotides outside the gene matches: 7. The V gene's germline CDR1 is SGHRS and CDR2 YFSETQ. The CDR3 covers 15 residues. For the CDR3, the DNA is TGCGCCAGCAGCGGCGGTGGGACAGCCTCCTACGAGCAGTACTTC. Its translation: CASSGGGTASYEQYF.

The chain has TRBV9 and TRBJ2-3; D is perhaps TRBD1 (5 bases). In germline, CDR1 is SGDLS, CDR2 YYNGEE. Trimming shortened V by 4 bases and J by 1 base, and 16 bases separated the two germline ends. CDR3 length: 16 amino acids. Written as DNA, the CDR3 is TGTGCCAGCAGCCCACAAGGACAAGGCGGCACAGATACGCAGTATTTT. This gives the protein CASSPQGQGGTDTQYF.

The chain employs TRBV19 and TRBJ2-3; D might be TRBD2 (5 bases). This CDR3 comprises 15 residues. The germline V and J ends were trimmed by 5 bases and 1 base, with 13 bases remaining between them. CDR1 LNHDA and CDR2 SQIVND come from the germline V gene (reference sequence). The DNA for the CDR3 is TGTGCCAGTAGTTATCTAGCATCGGGCACAGATACGCAGTATTTT. This encodes CASSYLASGTDTQYF.

The chain links TRBV28 to TRBJ1-2, with TRBD1 matching 7 bases. The germline gives CDR1 MDHEN, CDR2 SYDVKM. There are 15 residues in the CDR3. The junction had 13 bases not matched to a gene; V was cut back by 5 bases and J by 7 bases. CDR3 loop: CASSTYFEGAGGYTF. CDR3 bases: TGTGCCAGCAGTACTTACTTTGAGGGGGCGGGTGGCTACACCTTC.

This chain connects TRBV7-2 to TRBJ2-7; a possible D gene is TRBD1 (7 bases). CDR1 is SGHTA and CDR2 is FQGNSA in the germline V gene. This CDR3 is 14 amino acids long. Trimming left V 5 bases short and J 3 bases short, with 14 bases between. Here the CDR3 DNA reads TGTGCCAGCAGCGTACGACAGGGAGGCTACGAGCAGTACTTC. Residues: CASSVRQGGYEQYF.

The chain employs TRBV28 and TRBJ2-1; no firm D call. Trimming cost V 7 bases and J 3 bases, with 13 bases left between them. The CDR3 is made up of 14 amino acids. Germline loops: CDR1 MDHEN, CDR2 SYDVKM. The CDR3 here is CASTHFRYYNEQFF. The CDR3 DNA reads TGTGCCAGCACGCATTTCAGGTACTACAATGAGCAGTTCTTC.

The chain joins TRBV18 to TRBJ1-4; D ambiguous. This CDR3 has 15 residues. Trimming stripped 5 bases from V and 0 bases from J, with 10 bases between. In germline, CDR1 is KGHSH, CDR2 LQKENI. CDR3 residues: CASSGFTATNEKLFF. The CDR3, as DNA: TGTGCCAGCTCAGGGTTCACAGCAACTAATGAAAAACTGTTTTTT.

The chain combines TRBV9 with TRBJ2-7; the D call may be TRBD1 or TRBD2 (5 bases each). CDR3 length: 15 amino acids. Germline CDR1 SGDLS, CDR2 YYNGEE. V was shortened by 3 bases and J by 3 bases, with 16 bases between the two germline ends. As DNA, the CDR3 is TGTGCCAGCAGCGCGGGACCCCAAGGCCTCTACGAGCAGTACTTC. Translating gives CASSAGPQGLYEQYF.

The chain links TRBV30 to TRBJ1-1; D remains ambiguous. Trimming removed 4 bases at V and 3 bases at J, with 9 bases between. This CDR3 region has 12 residues. The germline CDR1 and CDR2 sequences are GTSNPN and SVGIG (reference sequence). The CDR3 reads CAWKYPDTEAFF. The CDR3 bases are TGTGCCTGGAAATATCCGGACACTGAAGCTTTCTTT.

This chain uses TRBV5-5 with TRBJ1-2, with 7 positions matching TRBD1. Losses at the gene ends were 1 base for V and 4 bases for J; bases not matched to a gene: 7. CDR1 and CDR2 from the germline V gene are SGHKS and YYEKEE (reference sequence). This CDR3 region has 15 residues. This CDR3 reads CASSLTGEVVYGYTF. CDR3 in DNA: TGTGCCAGCAGCTTGACAGGGGAGGTAGTCTATGGCTACACCTTC.

CDR3 nucleotide sequence: TGTGCCAGCAGTCTATGGGGACAGCGATATGGCTACACCTTC. Translated, it gives CASSLWGQRYGYTF. This chain joins TRBV6-5 and TRBJ1-2; 7 bases fit TRBD1. Per germline, CDR1 MNHEY and CDR2 SVGAGI. Trimming removed 5 bases from V and 5 bases from J; junction bases left unmatched: 8. The CDR3 runs 14 residues.

This rearrangement joins TRBV5-1 to TRBJ2-2, with a weak D call TRBD1 (6 bases). Germline V lookup: CDR1 SGHRS, CDR2 YFSETQ. CDR3 length: 15 amino acids. Deletions cut 7 bases from V and 0 bases from J, with 13 bases between. The CDR3 protein is CASSLGATNTGELFF. The CDR3 nucleotides are TGCGCCAGCTCTCTGGGGGCCACGAACACCGGGGAGCTGTTTTTT.

This clone was counted once. Distinct nucleotide sequences in the sample also encode this CDR3. The chain uses TRBV28 and TRBJ1-2, with 7 nucleotides matching TRBD1. CDR3 length: 12 amino acids. Trimming at V came to 6 bases and at J to 5 bases, leaving 3 bases not matched to a gene. CDR1 and CDR2 (germline): MDHEN, SYDVKM. CDR3 residues: CASSWDSYGYTF. CDR3 in DNA: TGTGCCAGCAGCTGGGACAGTTATGGCTACACCTTC.

The J gene is TRBJ2-7, the V gene TRBV7-9; TRBD1 agrees at 8 bases. Germline-derived CDR1 and CDR2 are SEHNR and FQNEAQ (reference sequence). The ends lost 5 bases at V and 5 bases at J; junction bases unmatched: 8. This CDR3 is 14 amino acids long. CDR3 bases: TGTGCCAGCAGCGGGCGGACAGGGCACGACGAGCAGTACTTC. Translating gives CASSGRTGHDEQYF.

The chain has TRBV29-1 and TRBJ2-1; 10 bases agree with TRBD2. The junction had 7 bases not matched to a gene; V was cut back by 6 bases and J by 8 bases. Germline CDR1 reads SQVTM; CDR2 reads ANQGSEA. The CDR3 loop spans 13 amino acids. In DNA, the CDR3 is TGCAGCGTGTCTAGCGGGAGTACTGATGAGCAGTTCTTC. Protein product: CSVSSGSTDEQFF.

This clone was detected once. The gene calls are TRBV28 and TRBJ2-7; no definite D call. V was shortened by 4 bases and J by 6 bases, with 10 bases between the two germline ends. There are 12 residues in the CDR3. Per germline, CDR1 MDHEN and CDR2 SYDVKM. The CDR3 loop reads CASSSSPGEQYF. Written as DNA, the CDR3 is TGTGCCAGCAGTTCGAGTCCTGGCGAGCAGTACTTC. Full variable domain (missing parts from reference TRBV28 and TRBJ2-7): DVKVTQSSRYLVKRTGEKVFLECVQDMDHENMFWYRQDPGLGLRLIYFSYDVKMKEKGDIPEGYSVSREKKERFSLILESASTNQTSMYLCASSSSPGEQYFGPGTRLTVT.

V is TRBV30 and J is TRBJ2-7; D may correspond to TRBD1 or TRBD2 (5 bases each). V gave up 1 base and J gave up 5 bases, with 12 bases separating them. This CDR3 is 13 amino acids long. The germline gives CDR1 GTSNPN, CDR2 SVGIG (reference sequence). The CDR3, as DNA: TGTGCCTGGAGTGGGGGAACGGGACACGAGCAGTACTTC. Translation: CAWSGGTGHEQYF.

The V and J genes are TRBV7-2 and TRBJ1-3, with D tentatively TRBD1 (5 bases). Per the germline V gene, CDR1 is SGHTA and CDR2 is FQGNSA. Trimming cost V 3 bases and J 2 bases, with 17 bases left between them. The CDR3 loop spans 17 amino acids. The CDR3 coding sequence is TGTGCCAGCAGCTTGGATTGGGGGGGAAGAGCTGGAAACACCATATATTTT. Translated, it gives CASSLDWGGRAGNTIYF. Full variable domain (rest looked up from reference TRBV7-2 and TRBJ1-3): GAGVSQSPSNKVTEKGKDVELRCDPISGHTALYWYRQSLGQGLEFLIYFQGNSAPDKSGLPSDRFSAERTGGSVSTLTIQRTQQEDSAVYLCASSLDWGGRAGNTIYFGEGSWLTVV.

This sequence joins TRBV6-1 and TRBJ1-5; TRBD1 is a possible D gene (6 bases). Germline loops: CDR1 MNHNS, CDR2 SASEGT. V lost 6 bases to trimming and J lost 6 bases, with 15 bases between them. The CDR3 is made up of 14 amino acids. In nucleotides, the CDR3 is TGTGCCAGCAGCCTAGGGGGGGGGACTCAGCCCCAGCATTTT. Translation: CASSLGGGTQPQHF.

CDR3 DNA: TGTGCCAGCAGCTTAGCGCAACATTCCAGAGGGCTAAATGAGCAGTTCTTC. It encodes CASSLAQHSRGLNEQFF. This chain joins TRBV7-6 and TRBJ2-1, with D maybe TRBD2 (5 bases). Trimming left V 0 bases short and J 7 bases short, with 19 bases between. The CDR3 extends over 17 amino acids. Per germline, CDR1 SGHVS and CDR2 FNYEAQ.

Only one count was recorded for this clone. The rearrangement uses TRBV5-6 and TRBJ1-3; D possibly corresponds to TRBD1 (6 bases). V lost 4 bases and J lost 4, with 9 bases in between. This CDR3 contains 13 residues. Germline CDR1 SGHDT, CDR2 YYEEEE. Here the CDR3 DNA reads TGTGCCAGCAGCGTGGGACACGGAAACACCATATATTTT. This gives the protein CASSVGHGNTIYF.

Details on this clone: Other DNA sequences in this specimen translate into the identical CDR3. The chain combines TRBV6-1 with TRBJ2-2; D gene ambiguous. The V end lost 3 bases, the J end lost 0 bases, and 5 bases lay between the germline ends. CDR3 length equals 14 residues. CDR1 MNHNS and CDR2 SASEGT come from the germline V gene. In DNA form, the CDR3 reads TGTGCCAGCAGTGAGCAGCCGAACACCGGGGAGCTGTTTTTT. Residues: CASSEQPNTGELFF.

This clone was seen a single time. The CDR3 sequence: CASSEQTEAFF. CDR3 nucleotide sequence: TGTGCCAGCAGTGAGCAGACTGAAGCTTTCTTT. V usage is TRBV6-1 and J usage is TRBJ1-1; D not certain. V gave up 3 bases and J gave up 5 bases, with 4 bases separating them. This CDR3 contains 11 residues. Germline V gives CDR1 MNHNS, CDR2 SASEGT.

The gene calls are TRBV29-1 and TRBJ2-7, with a tentative D call TRBD1 (7 bases). With 5 bases removed from V and 2 bases from J, the gap between germline ends came to 13 bases. In germline, CDR1 is SQVTM, CDR2 ANQGSEA. The CDR3 is 13 amino acids. CDR3 coding DNA: TGCAGCGTTTGCGGGACAGTCACCTACGAGCAGTACTTC. The encoded protein is CSVCGTVTYEQYF.